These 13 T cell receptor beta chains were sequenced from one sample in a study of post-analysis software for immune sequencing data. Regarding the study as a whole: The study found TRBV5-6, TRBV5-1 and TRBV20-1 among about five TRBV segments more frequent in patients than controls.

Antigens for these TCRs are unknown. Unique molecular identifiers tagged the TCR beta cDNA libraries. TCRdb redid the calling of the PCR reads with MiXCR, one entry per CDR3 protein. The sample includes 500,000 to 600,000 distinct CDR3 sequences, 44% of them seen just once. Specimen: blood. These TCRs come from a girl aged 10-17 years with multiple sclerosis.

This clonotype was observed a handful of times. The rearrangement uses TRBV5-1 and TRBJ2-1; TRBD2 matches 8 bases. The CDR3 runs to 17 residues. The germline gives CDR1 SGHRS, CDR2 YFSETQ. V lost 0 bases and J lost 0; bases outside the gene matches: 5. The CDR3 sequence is CASSLGSGKGSYNEQFF. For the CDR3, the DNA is TGCGCCAGCAGCTTGGGTAGCGGGAAGGGCTCCTACAATGAGCAGTTCTTC.

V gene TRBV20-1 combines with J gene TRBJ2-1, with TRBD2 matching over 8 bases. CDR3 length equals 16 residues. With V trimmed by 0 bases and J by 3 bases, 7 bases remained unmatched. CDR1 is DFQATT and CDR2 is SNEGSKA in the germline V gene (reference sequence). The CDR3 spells CSAREPSGGFYNEQFF. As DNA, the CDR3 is TGCAGTGCTAGAGAACCCAGCGGGGGATTCTACAATGAGCAGTTCTTC.

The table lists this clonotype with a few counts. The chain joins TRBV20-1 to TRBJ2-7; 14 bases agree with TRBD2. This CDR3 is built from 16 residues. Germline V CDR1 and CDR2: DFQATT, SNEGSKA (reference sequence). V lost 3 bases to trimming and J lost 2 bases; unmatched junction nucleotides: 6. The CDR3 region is CSARRGLAGGTYEQYF. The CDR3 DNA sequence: TGCAGTGCTAGGCGAGGACTAGCGGGGGGCACCTACGAGCAGTACTTC.

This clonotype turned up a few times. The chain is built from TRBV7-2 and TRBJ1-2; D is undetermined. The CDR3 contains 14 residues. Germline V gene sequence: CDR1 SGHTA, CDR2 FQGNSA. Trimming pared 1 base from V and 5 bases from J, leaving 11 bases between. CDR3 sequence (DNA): TGTGCCAGCAGCTTAGAGGTGGCAGCTTATGGCTACACCTTC. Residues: CASSLEVAAYGYTF.

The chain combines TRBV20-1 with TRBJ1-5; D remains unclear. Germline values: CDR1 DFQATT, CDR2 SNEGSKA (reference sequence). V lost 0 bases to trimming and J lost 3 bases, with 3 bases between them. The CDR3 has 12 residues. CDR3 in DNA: TGCAGTGCTAGAGAGGCCAATCAGCCCCAGCATTTT. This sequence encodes CSAREANQPQHF.

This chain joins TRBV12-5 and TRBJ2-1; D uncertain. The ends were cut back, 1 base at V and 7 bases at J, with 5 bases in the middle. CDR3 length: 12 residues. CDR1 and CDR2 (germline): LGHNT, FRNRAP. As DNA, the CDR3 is TGTGCTAGTGGTTTGGAGGAGAATGAGCAGTTCTTC. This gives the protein CASGLEENEQFF.

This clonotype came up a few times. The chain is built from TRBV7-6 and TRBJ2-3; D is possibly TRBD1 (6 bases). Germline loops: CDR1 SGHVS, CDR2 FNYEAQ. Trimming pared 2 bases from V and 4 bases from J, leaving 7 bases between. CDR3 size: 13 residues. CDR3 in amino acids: CASSLQGSDTQYF. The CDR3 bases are TGTGCCAGCAGCTTACAGGGGTCAGATACGCAGTATTTT.

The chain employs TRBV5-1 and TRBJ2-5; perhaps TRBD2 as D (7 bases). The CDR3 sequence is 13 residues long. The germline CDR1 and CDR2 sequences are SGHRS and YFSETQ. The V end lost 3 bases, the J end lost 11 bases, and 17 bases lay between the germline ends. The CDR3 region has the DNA TGCGCCAGCAGCTCGGGGGGCATCAATGAGCAGTACTTC. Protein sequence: CASSSGGINEQYF.

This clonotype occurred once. The CDR3 DNA reads TGCAGTGCTGGGGACAGGGGAGCGTACACAGATACGCAGTATTTT. Translated, it gives CSAGDRGAYTDTQYF. This rearrangement joins TRBV20-1 to TRBJ2-3, with 10 bases aligning to TRBD1. CDR3 length: 15 residues. Looked up from germline, CDR1 is DFQATT and CDR2 is SNEGSKA (reference sequence). V lost 5 bases, J lost 2 bases, and 7 bases stayed unmatched.

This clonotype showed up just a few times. CDR3 protein: CSEKAAPLAPTDTQYF. The CDR3 DNA follows: TGCAGCGAGAAAGCCGCGCCACTAGCCCCCACAGATACGCAGTATTTT. J is TRBJ2-3 and V is TRBV29-1, with D perhaps TRBD2 (6 bases). The V and J ends lost 7 bases and 2 bases respectively, with 22 bases between them. CDR3 length: 16 residues. The germline V gene has CDR1 SQVTM and CDR2 ANQGSEA.

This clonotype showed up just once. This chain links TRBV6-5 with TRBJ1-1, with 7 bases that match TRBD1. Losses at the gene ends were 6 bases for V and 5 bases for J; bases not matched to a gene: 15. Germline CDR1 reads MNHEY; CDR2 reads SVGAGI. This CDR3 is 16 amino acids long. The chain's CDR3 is CASSRGNTGARTEAFF. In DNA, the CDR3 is TGTGCCAGCAGCCGGGGGAACACAGGGGCGAGAACTGAAGCTTTCTTT.

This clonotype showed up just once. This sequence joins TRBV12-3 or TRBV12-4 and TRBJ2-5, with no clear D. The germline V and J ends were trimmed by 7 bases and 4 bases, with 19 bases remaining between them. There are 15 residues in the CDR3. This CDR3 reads CASTQDPASRETQYF. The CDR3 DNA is TGTGCCAGCACCCAAGATCCGGCGTCCCGAGAGACCCAGTACTTC.

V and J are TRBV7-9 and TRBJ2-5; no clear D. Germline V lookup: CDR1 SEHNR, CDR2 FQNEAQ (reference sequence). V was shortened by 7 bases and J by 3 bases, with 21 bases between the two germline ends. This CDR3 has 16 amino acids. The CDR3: CASTRTSEVPEETQYF. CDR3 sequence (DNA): TGTGCCAGCACCCGGACCTCAGAAGTTCCCGAAGAGACCCAGTACTTC.